One and the same sample provided the 19 T cell receptor beta chains below, sequenced in a study of cytomegalovirus exposure and HLA in healthy donors. Both 60 Vbeta primers and 13 Jbeta primers went into the PCR. Measured with immunoSEQ multiplex PCR; TCRdb has only the in-frame clones, and not every one. The sample carries about 230,000 clones, about 89% recorded once. The sequencing input was PBMCs. All receptors come from a young woman in good health and CMV-seronegative.

This chain connects TRBV10-1 to TRBJ2-3; 11 nucleotides align to TRBD2. The germline CDR1 and CDR2 sequences are WNHNN and SYGVQD (reference sequence). Trimming at V came to 2 bases and at J to 5 bases, leaving 6 bases not matched to a gene. The CDR3 extends over 16 amino acids. The CDR3 bases are TGCGCCAGCAGTGAGGGGATAGCGGGGGGGCAAGATACGCAGTATTTT. It specifies CASSEGIAGGQDTQYF.

The chain carries TRBV11-2 and TRBJ2-1; 9 bases align to TRBD2. Germline lookup yields CDR1 SGHAT and CDR2 FQNNGV. This CDR3 region has 17 residues. Trimming took 1 base from V and 0 from J; bases not matched to a gene: 4. CDR3 region: CASSLGLRGGSYNEQFF. CDR3 nucleotides: TGTGCCAGCAGCTTAGGCCTGCGGGGGGGCTCCTACAATGAGCAGTTCTTC. The full variable domain, completed using reference TRBV11-2 and TRBJ2-1, is EAGVAQSPRYKIIEKRQSVAFWCNPISGHATLYWYQQILGQGPKLLIQFQNNGVVDDSQLPKDRFSAERLKGVDSTLKIQPAKLEDSAVYLCASSLGLRGGSYNEQFFGPGTRLTVL.

This chain joins TRBV18 and TRBJ1-2, with 7 bases fitting TRBD1. Trimming cost V 0 bases and J 5 bases; bases outside gene matches: 9. The CDR3 has 16 amino acids. Germline V gene sequence: CDR1 KGHSH, CDR2 LQKENI. CDR3 bases: TGTGCCAGCTCACCACCTCACTTGGGACAGTTGTATGGCTACACCTTC. This translates into CASSPPHLGQLYGYTF.

To note about this clone: Germline and junction disagree at one end, which may indicate a read error. The chain recombines TRBV7-9 with TRBJ2-3, with D tentatively TRBD2 (6 bases). Germline CDR1 SEHNR, CDR2 FQNEAQ (reference sequence). The CDR3 has 16 amino acids. The CDR3 DNA reads TGTTCCAGCAGCTTAGCGGTGAGGGTAAGCACAGATACGCAGTATTTT. It codes for CSSSLAVRVSTDTQYF.

This sequence joins TRBV7-2 and TRBJ1-4; no firm D call. V shed 5 bases and J shed 2 bases, with 15 bases lying between them. Germline CDR1 reads SGHTA; CDR2 reads FQGNSA. This CDR3 contains 16 residues. CDR3 in amino acids: CASSTKGGHTNEKLFF. The CDR3 coding sequence is TGTGCCAGCAGCACGAAAGGAGGTCATACTAATGAAAAACTGTTTTTT.

This clone has only one observation. At the DNA level, this CDR3 is encoded by other sequences in the same sample as well. CDR3 protein: CASSEYADTQYF. DNA of the CDR3: TGTGCCAGCAGTGAGTATGCAGATACGCAGTATTTT. The chain carries TRBV25-1 and TRBJ2-3; D not certain. Trimming took off 3 bases at V and 4 bases at J, with 5 bases between the two ends. This CDR3 has 12 residues. Per the germline V gene, CDR1 is MGHDK and CDR2 is SYGVNS.

The chain is built from TRBV2 and TRBJ2-7, with 8 bases lining up with TRBD2. CDR3 size: 14 residues. The V and J ends lost 10 bases and 8 bases, in that order; junction bases with no gene match: 16. Germline loops: CDR1 SNHLY, CDR2 FYNNEI. For the CDR3, the DNA is TGTGCCACCCTCCCCGGGACTAGGGGAGCGAAGCAGTACTTC. Its translation is CATLPGTRGAKQYF.

The chain joins TRBV13 to TRBJ1-2; TRBD1 matches at 7 bases. CDR1 PRHDT and CDR2 FYEKMQ come from the germline V gene (reference sequence). V dropped 3 bases and J dropped 8; count of bases not matched to a gene: 6. The CDR3 consists of 13 residues. The CDR3 bases are TGTGCCAGCAGCTTGGTGCAGGGGGACGGCTACACCTTC. This gives the protein CASSLVQGDGYTF.

This chain joins TRBV7-2 and TRBJ1-4; D possibly corresponds to TRBD1 (6 bases). Per the germline V gene, CDR1 is SGHTA and CDR2 is FQGNSA. The CDR3 loop spans 16 amino acids. V lost 0 bases, J lost 8 bases, and 16 bases lay in between. CDR3 DNA sequence: TGTGCCAGCAGCTTAGCTTTAGCAGGGGAGGGCGAAAAACTGTTTTTT. It encodes CASSLALAGEGEKLFF.

The V gene is TRBV7-9, the J gene TRBJ1-2; 9 bases fit TRBD1. The CDR3 sequence is 15 residues long. Germline loops: CDR1 SEHNR, CDR2 FQNEAQ (reference sequence). V gave up 1 base and J gave up 4 bases; unmatched junction bases: 4. The CDR3 bases are TGTGCCAGCAGCTTAGACGGGACAGGGCTCTATGGCTACACCTTC. This translates into CASSLDGTGLYGYTF.

CDR3 sequence: CASIRKTQASLILYEQYF. CDR3 nucleotides: TGTGCCAGCATACGGAAGACGCAGGCCAGTCTTATTCTCTACGAGCAGTACTTC. The gene calls are TRBV14 and TRBJ2-7; no reliable D call. Trimming cost V 7 bases and J 3 bases, with 28 bases left between them. Germline V gene data show CDR1 as SGHDN and CDR2 as FVKESK. The CDR3 spans 18 residues.

The CDR3, as DNA: TGTGCCAGTAGTAAACCGGGACAGACCTACGAGCAGTACTTC. Translated, it gives CASSKPGQTYEQYF. The V and J genes are TRBV19 and TRBJ2-7; TRBD1 agrees at 7 bases. Losses at the gene ends were 4 bases for V and 2 bases for J; bases not matched to a gene: 5. The CDR3 runs 14 residues. Germline V gene lookup returns CDR1 LNHDA and CDR2 SQIVND (reference sequence). Looking up the rest from reference TRBV19 and TRBJ2-7 gives the full variable domain: DGGITQSPKYLFRKEGQNVTLSCEQNLNHDAMYWYRQDPGQGLRLIYYSQIVNDFQKGDIAEGYSVSREKKESFPLTVTSAQKNPTAFYLCASSKPGQTYEQYFGPGTRLTVT.

This clone was observed a few times. The genes are TRBV2 and TRBJ2-3; a possible D gene is TRBD2 (7 bases). Trimming cost V 6 bases and J 0 bases, with 19 bases left between them. The CDR3 is made up of 17 amino acids. The germline V gene has CDR1 SNHLY and CDR2 FYNNEI. CDR3 protein: CASRLLGGQVSTDTQYF. CDR3 DNA sequence: TGTGCCAGCAGACTTCTGGGGGGGCAAGTTAGCACAGATACGCAGTATTTT.

CDR3 residues: CASSWLMLGSYGYTF. The CDR3 DNA follows: TGTGCCAGCAGCTGGCTAATGCTCGGGAGCTATGGCTACACCTTC. The chain joins TRBV11-2 to TRBJ1-2; D gene ambiguous. Germline V gene data show CDR1 as SGHAT and CDR2 as FQNNGV. Trimming took 4 bases from V and 4 from J, leaving 16 bases between them. This CDR3 is built from 15 residues. Looking up the rest from reference TRBV11-2 and TRBJ1-2 gives the full variable domain: EAGVAQSPRYKIIEKRQSVAFWCNPISGHATLYWYQQILGQGPKLLIQFQNNGVVDDSQLPKDRFSAERLKGVDSTLKIQPAKLEDSAVYLCASSWLMLGSYGYTFGSGTRLTVV.

This chain uses TRBV25-1 with TRBJ2-7; possible D gene TRBD1, 7 bases. The CDR3 is made up of 15 amino acids. Trimming took 6 bases from V and 3 from J, leaving 18 bases between them. The germline gives CDR1 MGHDK, CDR2 SYGVNS. CDR3 coding DNA: TGTGCCAGCAGACGACGCGGGACAGCGGGCTACGAGCAGTACTTC. Protein sequence: CASRRRGTAGYEQYF.

Only a few counts were recorded for this clone. The V call is TRBV5-6, the J call TRBJ1-5; TRBD1 agrees at 9 bases. Germline CDR1 and CDR2: SGHDT and YYEEEE. The V and J ends lost 4 bases and 5 bases, in that order; junction bases with no gene match: 7. The CDR3 length is 15 residues. The CDR3 is CASSRGQGWHQPQHF. The CDR3 DNA sequence: TGTGCCAGCAGCCGGGGACAGGGTTGGCATCAGCCCCAGCATTTT.

This clone was detected once. CDR3 sequence: CASSDAVFGTKNIQYF. In DNA, the CDR3 is TGTGCCAGCAGTGACGCGGTATTCGGTACCAAAAACATTCAGTACTTC. This chain uses TRBV2 with TRBJ2-4; no clear D. The CDR3 is 16 amino acids. Germline V CDR1 and CDR2: SNHLY, FYNNEI. The V and J ends lost 3 bases and 2 bases respectively, with 14 bases between them. Full variable domain (missing parts from reference TRBV2 and TRBJ2-4): EPEVTQTPSHQVTQMGQEVILRCVPISNHLYFYWYRQILGQKVEFLVSFYNNEISEKSEIFDDQFSVERPDGSNFTLKIRSTKLEDSAMYFCASSDAVFGTKNIQYFGAGTRLSVL.

The chain has TRBV4-1 and TRBJ1-1, with no clear D. This CDR3 comprises 16 residues. The germline gives CDR1 MGHRA, CDR2 YSYEKL. With 0 bases removed from V and 0 bases from J, the gap between germline ends came to 11 bases. CDR3 residues: CASSQDPVTMNTEAFF. The CDR3 nucleotides are TGCGCCAGCAGCCAAGATCCGGTTACCATGAACACTGAAGCTTTCTTT.

Comment on this clone: The junction departs from germline at one end; a sequencing error may be responsible. V is TRBV7-9 and J is TRBJ2-7, with 7 positions matching TRBD2. This CDR3 is built from 16 residues. Per the germline V gene, CDR1 is SEHNR and CDR2 is FQNEAQ (reference sequence). The CDR3 nucleotides read TGTTCCAGCAGCTCGGGAAGTGGGCTAGCGGACTACGAGCAGTACTTC. Its protein is CSSSSGSGLADYEQYF.